Below, 26 T cell receptor beta chains from the same sample are listed, as sequenced in a study of cytomegalovirus exposure and HLA in healthy donors. The study ran its PCR with 60 Vbeta and 13 Jbeta primers. Some clones are missing from TCRdb's copy, which holds only in-frame ones; the method was immunoSEQ multiplex PCR. The table has over 65,000 clones, roughly two thirds seen once; the top ten hold 5.5% to 8%. The sample taken for sequencing was PBMCs. The receptor source for this set is a woman between 45 and 60 years old in good health and CMV-seropositive.

DNA of the CDR3: TGCGCCAGCAGGAAGGAAACGGGGGACACTGAAGCTTTCTTT. Protein: CASRKETGDTEAFF. The chain carries TRBV10-1 and TRBJ1-1; maybe TRBD1 (5 bases). The CDR3 runs 14 residues. In germline, CDR1 is WNHNN, CDR2 SYGVQD (reference sequence). Trimming took 6 bases from V and 3 from J, leaving 14 bases between them.

This clone was detected only a few times. This chain joins TRBV7-9 and TRBJ2-7; no clear D. This CDR3 is built from 12 residues. Between the trimmed V and J ends, which lost 4 bases and 3 bases, there was a span of 7 bases. Germline-derived CDR1 and CDR2 are SEHNR and FQNEAQ (reference sequence). The CDR3 here is CASSSGDYEQYV. The CDR3 DNA sequence: TGTGCCAGCAGCTCTGGAGACTACGAGCAGTACGTC.

This clone has more than one count but fewer than ten. In DNA form, the CDR3 reads TGTGCCAGCAGCCCCGGCGGGGATCTCACCGGGGAGCTGTTTTTT. Its protein is CASSPGGDLTGELFF. This sequence joins TRBV7-3 and TRBJ2-2, with D maybe TRBD2 (6 bases). The CDR3 totals 15 residues. Trimming stripped 5 bases from V and 4 bases from J, with 14 bases between. Germline V lookup: CDR1 SGHTA, CDR2 FQGTGA. Drawing the rest from reference TRBV7-3 and TRBJ2-2, the complete variable domain is GAGVSQTPSNKVTEKGKYVELRCDPISGHTALYWYRQSLGQGPEFLIYFQGTGAADDSGLPNDRFFAVRPEGSVSTLKIQRTERGDSAVYLCASSPGGDLTGELFFGEGSRLTVL.

There are a few counts of this clone. CDR3 residues: CASSRDSYEQYF. Here the CDR3 DNA reads TGTGCCAGTAGTCGGGACAGCTACGAGCAGTACTTC. V usage is TRBV19 and J usage is TRBJ2-7, with TRBD1 matching 7 bases. The V gene's germline CDR1 is LNHDA and CDR2 SQIVND (reference sequence). V lost 5 bases, J lost 3 bases, and 1 base stayed unmatched. This CDR3 contains 12 residues.

The V call is TRBV5-6, the J call TRBJ1-6, with 9 positions matching TRBD1. Germline-derived CDR1 and CDR2 are SGHDT and YYEEEE. The junction had 3 bases not matched to a gene; V was cut back by 4 bases and J by 4 bases. CDR3 length: 15 residues. CDR3 protein: CASSPGQGYNSPLHF. CDR3 sequence (DNA): TGTGCCAGCAGCCCGGGACAGGGATATAATTCACCCCTCCACTTT.

The V and J genes are TRBV19 and TRBJ1-1; 8 bases are a match to TRBD1. Per the germline V gene, CDR1 is LNHDA and CDR2 is SQIVND (reference sequence). V dropped 4 bases and J dropped 13; count of bases not matched to a gene: 8. The CDR3 runs to 12 residues. The CDR3 nucleotides are TGTGCCAGTAGTACCCAGGGGGCCGGTCTTTTCTTT. It encodes CASSTQGAGLFF.

This chain uses TRBV7-9 with TRBJ2-7; 9 positions agree with TRBD1. J lost 0 bases, V lost 3 bases, and 3 bases had no gene match. Germline V CDR1 and CDR2: SEHNR, FQNEAQ (reference sequence). CDR3 length equals 15 residues. The CDR3 loop is CASSLGQGLSYEQYF. CDR3 in DNA: TGTGCCAGCAGCTTGGGACAGGGCCTCTCCTACGAGCAGTACTTC.

This sequence joins TRBV5-1 and TRBJ1-3, with 9 bases matching TRBD1. The CDR3 is made up of 16 amino acids. Trimming at V came to 2 bases and at J to 0 bases, leaving 3 bases not matched to a gene. Looked up from germline, CDR1 is SGHRS and CDR2 is YFSETQ. CDR3 sequence: CASSFGQGTSGNTIYF. The DNA of the CDR3 is TGCGCCAGCAGCTTCGGACAGGGGACCTCTGGAAACACCATATATTTT.

In the case of this clone: A read error may produce the germline difference seen at one junction end. The chain links TRBV7-9 to TRBJ2-2; 8 nucleotides agree with TRBD1. The germline gives CDR1 SEHNR, CDR2 FQNEAQ (reference sequence). The CDR3 is made up of 16 amino acids. This CDR3 is CSSRPAGGSSTGELFF. CDR3 coding DNA: TGTTCCAGCAGACCTGCAGGGGGCTCGAGCACCGGGGAGCTGTTTTTT.

The chain carries TRBV6-5 and TRBJ2-7; D may be TRBD1 (5 bases). Germline loops: CDR1 MNHEY, CDR2 SVGAGI. Trimming pared 0 bases from V and 2 bases from J, leaving 14 bases between. The length of the CDR3 is 16 residues. The CDR3 reads CASSYSGLGLPYEQYF. Here the CDR3 DNA reads TGTGCCAGCAGTTACTCTGGGCTGGGGCTTCCCTACGAGCAGTACTTC.

The chain combines TRBV29-1 with TRBJ2-2; 7 bases agree with TRBD2. This CDR3 has 14 residues. V gave up 4 bases and J gave up 4 bases; unmatched junction bases: 6. Germline V CDR1 and CDR2: SQVTM, ANQGSEA. The CDR3 nucleotides read TGCAGCGTTGGGGAGGGTATGCTCACCGGGGAGCTGTTTTTT. Translated, it gives CSVGEGMLTGELFF.

The chain is built from TRBV27 and TRBJ1-1; 10 positions agree with TRBD1. Trimming cost V 1 base and J 4 bases; bases outside gene matches: 6. The CDR3 sequence is 16 residues long. Germline CDR1 and CDR2: MNHEY and SMNVEV (reference sequence). CDR3 DNA sequence: TGTGCCAGCAGTTTATATGGACAGGGGGGTGGCACTGAAGCTTTCTTT. It translates to CASSLYGQGGGTEAFF.

This chain joins TRBV11-2 and TRBJ2-7, with a tentative D call TRBD2 (6 bases). The CDR3 contains 12 residues. Germline CDR1 is SGHAT and CDR2 is FQNNGV. V lost 5 bases and J lost 7, with 12 bases in between. The DNA for the CDR3 is TGTGCCAGCAGCCCCCAGGGAGGAGAGCAGTACGTC. Translating gives CASSPQGGEQYV.

This clone was detected only once. The rearrangement joins TRBV28 to TRBJ2-7; possible D gene TRBD1, 6 bases. Per the germline V gene, CDR1 is MDHEN and CDR2 is SYDVKM. There are 13 residues in the CDR3. The CDR3 reads CASSFKDSSQQCV. The CDR3 DNA sequence: TGTGCCAGCAGTTTTAAGGACAGCTCCCAGCAGTGCGTC.

This clone has just one count. V and J are TRBV4-1 and TRBJ2-7, with no clear D. The CDR3 covers 13 residues. Trimming pared 4 bases from V and 4 bases from J, leaving 11 bases between. The germline V gene has CDR1 MGHRA and CDR2 YSYEKL. CDR3 coding DNA: TGCGCCAGCAGCCCCCAGCGTTTTTACGAGCAGTACTTC. Residues: CASSPQRFYEQYF.

To note about this clone: A read error may account for a junction end that differs from germline. The chain employs TRBV7-2 and TRBJ1-2; D gene unclear. This CDR3 spans 14 amino acids. Germline CDR1 SGHTA, CDR2 FQGNSA. DNA for the CDR3: TGTGCCAGCAGCTTAGCCATAGCTAACTATGGCTACATCTTC. It encodes CASSLAIANYGYIF.

The rearrangement uses TRBV6-5 and TRBJ2-3; D unresolved. Germline values: CDR1 MNHEY, CDR2 SVGAGI. Trimming cost V 6 bases and J 0 bases, with 13 bases left between them. This CDR3 is 15 amino acids long. CDR3 sequence reads: CASSTETPSTDTQYF. In DNA form, the CDR3 reads TGTGCCAGCAGCACCGAGACACCGAGCACAGATACGCAGTATTTT.

Points on this clone: Other DNA sequences of this sample code for an identical CDR3. The chain uses TRBV5-1 and TRBJ1-1; a weak D match, TRBD1 (5 bases). The CDR3 sequence is 14 residues long. V was clipped by 0 bases and J by 0 bases, with 6 bases between them. Per germline, CDR1 SGHRS and CDR2 YFSETQ. The CDR3 DNA reads as TGCGCCAGCAGCTTGGGACAGATGAACACTGAAGCTTTCTTT. Its translation is CASSLGQMNTEAFF. Full variable domain (outside the CDR3, taken from reference TRBV5-1 and TRBJ1-1): KAGVTQTPRYLIKTRGQQVTLSCSPISGHRSVSWYQQTPGQGLQFLFEYFSETQRNKGNFPGRFSGRQFSNSRSEMNVSTLELGDSALYLCASSLGQMNTEAFFGQGTRLTVV.

This clone was seen a few times. The gene calls are TRBV5-8 and TRBJ1-2; D gene unclear. Deletions cut 4 bases from V and 7 bases from J, with 20 bases between. Germline V lookup: CDR1 SGHTS, CDR2 YDEGEE. This CDR3 contains 15 residues. CDR3 sequence reads: CASSSDGRTAGGYTF. The CDR3 bases are TGTGCCAGCAGCAGTGACGGGCGGACGGCGGGTGGCTACACCTTC. The full variable domain, its missing parts supplied by reference TRBV5-8 and TRBJ1-2, is EAGVTQSPTHLIKTRGQQATLRCSPISGHTSVYWYQQALGLGLQFLLWYDEGEERNRGNFPPRFSGRQFPNYSSELNVNALELEDSALYLCASSSDGRTAGGYTFGSGTRLTVV.

The V and J genes are TRBV19 and TRBJ2-7; D possibly corresponds to TRBD1 (5 bases). The CDR3 loop spans 15 amino acids. Between the trimmed V and J ends, which lost 5 bases and 3 bases, there was a span of 17 bases. Germline lookup yields CDR1 LNHDA and CDR2 SQIVND (reference sequence). CDR3: CASSGGVQGGYEQYF. The CDR3 nucleotides are TGTGCCAGTAGTGGTGGGGTCCAGGGCGGCTACGAGCAGTACTTC.

The rearrangement links TRBV19 to TRBJ1-5, with D unclear. The V end was cut by 7 bases, the J end by 1 base, with 17 bases between. The germline V gene encodes CDR1 LNHDA and CDR2 SQIVND (reference sequence). The CDR3 has 16 amino acids. CDR3: CASKYRPDGSNQPQHF. The CDR3, as DNA: TGTGCCAGTAAGTATCGCCCTGACGGGAGCAATCAGCCCCAGCATTTT. The complete variable domain, with remaining parts taken from reference TRBV19 and TRBJ1-5, reads DGGITQSPKYLFRKEGQNVTLSCEQNLNHDAMYWYRQDPGQGLRLIYYSQIVNDFQKGDIAEGYSVSREKKESFPLTVTSAQKNPTAFYLCASKYRPDGSNQPQHFGDGTRLSIL.

This sequence joins TRBV19 and TRBJ2-3; 14 nucleotides match TRBD2. This CDR3 is built from 17 residues. CDR1 LNHDA and CDR2 SQIVND come from the germline V gene (reference sequence). Trimming removed 5 bases from V and 0 bases from J; junction bases left unmatched: 4. The CDR3 DNA reads TGTGCCAGTAGTCCTCGGACTAGCGGGGGGAGCACAGATACGCAGTATTTT. It yields the protein CASSPRTSGGSTDTQYF.

The V gene is TRBV5-1, the J gene TRBJ1-1; 7 bases fit TRBD1. Germline CDR1 reads SGHRS; CDR2 reads YFSETQ. The CDR3 runs 13 residues. The V gene end was trimmed by 4 bases and the J gene end by 6 bases; junction bases not matched to a gene: 6. The CDR3: CASSPGTVAEAFF. The CDR3 DNA sequence: TGCGCCAGCAGCCCCGGGACAGTGGCTGAAGCTTTCTTT.

The chain employs TRBV5-4 and TRBJ2-1; no definite D call. V lost 6 bases and J lost 5, with 9 bases in between. CDR3 size: 12 residues. Germline V gene lookup returns CDR1 SGHNT and CDR2 YYREEE (reference sequence). For the CDR3, the DNA is TGTGCCAGCAATGCCGCGGACAATGAGCAGTTCTTC. Its translation is CASNAADNEQFF.

This clone has only a few counts. The identical CDR3 is also encoded by other nucleotide sequences in the sample. The chain combines TRBV4-1 with TRBJ2-3; TRBD2 is a possible D gene (7 bases). CDR3 length: 14 amino acids. V dropped 0 bases and J dropped 6 bases, with 10 bases sitting between them. CDR1 MGHRA and CDR2 YSYEKL come from the germline V gene. The CDR3 sequence is CASSQDGGADTQYF. The CDR3 DNA sequence: TGCGCCAGCAGCCAAGATGGGGGGGCGGATACGCAGTATTTT.

This chain joins TRBV2 and TRBJ2-1; 8 bases are shared with TRBD1. The CDR3 has 15 residues. Germline V gene data show CDR1 as SNHLY and CDR2 as FYNNEI. Germline trimming cut 6 bases from V and 9 bases from J; bases unmatched to any gene: 13. The CDR3 DNA sequence: TGTGCCAGCAGCCCGGTGGAGACAGGGGAGTTTGAGCAGTTCTTC. It specifies CASSPVETGEFEQFF.